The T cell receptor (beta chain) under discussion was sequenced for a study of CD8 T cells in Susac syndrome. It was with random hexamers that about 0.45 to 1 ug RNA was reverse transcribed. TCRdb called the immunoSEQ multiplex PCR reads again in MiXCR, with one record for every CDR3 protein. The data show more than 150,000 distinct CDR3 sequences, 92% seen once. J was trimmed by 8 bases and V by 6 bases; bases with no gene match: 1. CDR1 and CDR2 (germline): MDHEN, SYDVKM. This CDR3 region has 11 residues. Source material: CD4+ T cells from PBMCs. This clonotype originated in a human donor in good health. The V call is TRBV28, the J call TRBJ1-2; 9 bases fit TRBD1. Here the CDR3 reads CASRTGGGYTF. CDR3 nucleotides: TGTGCCAGCAGGACAGGGGGGGGCTACACCTTC.